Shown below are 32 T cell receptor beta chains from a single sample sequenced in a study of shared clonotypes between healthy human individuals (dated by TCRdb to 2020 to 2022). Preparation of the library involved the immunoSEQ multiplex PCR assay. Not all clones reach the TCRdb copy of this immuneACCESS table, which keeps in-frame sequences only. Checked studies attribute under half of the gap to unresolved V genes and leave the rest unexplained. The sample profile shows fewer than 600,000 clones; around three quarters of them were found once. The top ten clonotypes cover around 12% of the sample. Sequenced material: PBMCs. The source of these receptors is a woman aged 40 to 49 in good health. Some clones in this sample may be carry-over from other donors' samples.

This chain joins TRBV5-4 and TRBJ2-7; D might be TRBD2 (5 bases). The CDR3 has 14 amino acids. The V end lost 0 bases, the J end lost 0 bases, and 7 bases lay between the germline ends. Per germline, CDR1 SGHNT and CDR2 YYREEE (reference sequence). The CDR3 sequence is CASSLAGSSYEQYF. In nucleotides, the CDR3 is TGTGCCAGCAGCTTGGCGGGGAGCTCCTACGAGCAGTACTTC.

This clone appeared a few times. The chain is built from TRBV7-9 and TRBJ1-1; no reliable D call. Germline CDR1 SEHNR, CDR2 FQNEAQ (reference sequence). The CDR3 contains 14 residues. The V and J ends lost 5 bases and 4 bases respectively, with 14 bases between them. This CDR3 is CASSLSGGGTEAFF. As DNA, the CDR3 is TGTGCCAGCAGCCTAAGCGGTGGAGGCACTGAAGCTTTCTTT.

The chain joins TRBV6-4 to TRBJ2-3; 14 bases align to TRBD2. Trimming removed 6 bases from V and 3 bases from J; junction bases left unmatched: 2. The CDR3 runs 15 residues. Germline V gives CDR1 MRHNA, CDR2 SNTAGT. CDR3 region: CASSGTSGRTDTQYF. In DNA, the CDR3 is TGTGCCAGCAGCGGGACTAGCGGGAGAACAGATACGCAGTATTTT.

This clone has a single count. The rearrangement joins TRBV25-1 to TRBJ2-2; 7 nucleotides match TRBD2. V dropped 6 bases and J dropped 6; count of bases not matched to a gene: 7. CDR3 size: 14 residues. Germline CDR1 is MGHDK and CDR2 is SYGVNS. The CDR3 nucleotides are TGTGCCAGCAGAAGGGAGGGGTTGGCCGGGGAGCTGTTTTTT. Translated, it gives CASRREGLAGELFF.

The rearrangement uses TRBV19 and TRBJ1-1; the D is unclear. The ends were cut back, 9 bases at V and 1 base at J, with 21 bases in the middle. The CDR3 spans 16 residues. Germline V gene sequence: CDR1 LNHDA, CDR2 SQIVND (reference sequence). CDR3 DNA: TGTGCCAGCAAAGTAGCAGAAGGATTGGGGAACACTGAAGCTTTCTTT. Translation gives CASKVAEGLGNTEAFF.

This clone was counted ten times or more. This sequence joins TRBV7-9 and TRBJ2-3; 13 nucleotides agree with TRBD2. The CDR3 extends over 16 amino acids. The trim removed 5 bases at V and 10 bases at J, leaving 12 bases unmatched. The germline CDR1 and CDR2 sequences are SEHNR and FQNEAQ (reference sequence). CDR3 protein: CASSPPGTSGAPAQYF. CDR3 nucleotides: TGTGCCAGCAGCCCCCCCGGGACTAGCGGGGCCCCAGCGCAGTATTTT.

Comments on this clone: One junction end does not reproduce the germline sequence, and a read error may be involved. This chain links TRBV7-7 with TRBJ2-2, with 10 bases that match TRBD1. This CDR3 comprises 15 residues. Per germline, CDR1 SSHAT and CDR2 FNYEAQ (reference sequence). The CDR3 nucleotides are TGTGCTAGCAGCCCAGGGACAGGGGTCACCGGGGAGCTGTTTTTT. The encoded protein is CASSPGTGVTGELFF.

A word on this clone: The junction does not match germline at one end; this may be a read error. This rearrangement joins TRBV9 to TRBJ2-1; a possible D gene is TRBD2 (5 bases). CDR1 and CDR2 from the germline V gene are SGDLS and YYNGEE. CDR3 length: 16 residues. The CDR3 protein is CASSVAGVAPYNEQFF. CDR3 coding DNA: TGTGCCAGCAGCGTAGCTGGAGTAGCGCCCTATAATGAGCAGTTCTTC. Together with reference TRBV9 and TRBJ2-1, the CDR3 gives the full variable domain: DSGVTQTPKHLITATGQRVTLRCSPRSGDLSVYWYQQSLDQGLQFLIQYYNGEERAKGNILERFSAQQFPDLHSELNLSSLELGDSALYFCASSVAGVAPYNEQFFGPGTRLTVL.

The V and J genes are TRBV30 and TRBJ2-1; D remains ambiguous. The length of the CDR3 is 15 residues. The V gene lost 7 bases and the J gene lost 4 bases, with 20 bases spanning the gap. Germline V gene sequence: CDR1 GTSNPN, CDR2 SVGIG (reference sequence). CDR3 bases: TGTGCCTCCCAGACCAGCCCCTCTTTATACAATGAGCAGTTCTTC. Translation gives CASQTSPSLYNEQFF. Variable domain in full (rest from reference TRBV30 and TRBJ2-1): SQTIHQWPATLVQPVGSPLSLECTVEGTSNPNLYWYRQAAGRGLQLLFYSVGIGQISSEVPQNLSASRPQDRQFILSSKKLLLSDSGFYLCASQTSPSLYNEQFFGPGTRLTVL.

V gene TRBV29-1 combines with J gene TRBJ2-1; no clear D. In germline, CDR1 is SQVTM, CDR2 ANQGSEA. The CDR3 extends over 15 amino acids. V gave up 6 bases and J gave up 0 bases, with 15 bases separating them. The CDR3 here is CSVLNPPSSYNEQFF. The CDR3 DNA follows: TGCAGCGTACTAAACCCCCCGAGCTCCTACAATGAGCAGTTCTTC.

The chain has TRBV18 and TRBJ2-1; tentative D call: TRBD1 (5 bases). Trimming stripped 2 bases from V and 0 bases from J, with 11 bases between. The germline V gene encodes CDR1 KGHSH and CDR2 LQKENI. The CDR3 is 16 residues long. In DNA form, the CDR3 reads TGTGCCAGCTCACCAGGACAATATAGCTCCTACAATGAGCAGTTCTTC. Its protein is CASSPGQYSSYNEQFF.

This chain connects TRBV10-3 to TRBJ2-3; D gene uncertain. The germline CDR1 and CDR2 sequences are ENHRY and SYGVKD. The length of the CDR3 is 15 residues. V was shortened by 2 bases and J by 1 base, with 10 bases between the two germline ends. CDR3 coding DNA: TGTGCCATCAGTGAGAATCTTGCTCGCACAGATACGCAGTATTTT. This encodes CAISENLARTDTQYF.

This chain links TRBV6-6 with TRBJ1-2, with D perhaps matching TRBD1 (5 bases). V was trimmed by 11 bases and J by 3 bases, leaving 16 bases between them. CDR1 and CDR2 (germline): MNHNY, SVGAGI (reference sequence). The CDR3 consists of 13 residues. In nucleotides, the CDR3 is TGTGCCGTCTCGTCGGGGGAGGACTATGGCTACACCTTC. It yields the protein CAVSSGEDYGYTF.

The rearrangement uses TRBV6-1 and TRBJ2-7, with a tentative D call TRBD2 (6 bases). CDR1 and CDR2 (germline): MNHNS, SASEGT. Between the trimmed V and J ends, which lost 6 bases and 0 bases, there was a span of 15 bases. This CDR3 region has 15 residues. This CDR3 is CASRGGVLLSYEQYF. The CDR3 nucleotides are TGTGCCAGCAGGGGGGGTGTGCTTCTCTCCTACGAGCAGTACTTC.

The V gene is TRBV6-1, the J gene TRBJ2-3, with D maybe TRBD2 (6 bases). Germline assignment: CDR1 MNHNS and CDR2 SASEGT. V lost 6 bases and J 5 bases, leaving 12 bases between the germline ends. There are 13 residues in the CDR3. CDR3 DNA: TGTGCCAGCAGACCCCTGGGGGGAGATACGCAGTATTTT. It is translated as CASRPLGGDTQYF.

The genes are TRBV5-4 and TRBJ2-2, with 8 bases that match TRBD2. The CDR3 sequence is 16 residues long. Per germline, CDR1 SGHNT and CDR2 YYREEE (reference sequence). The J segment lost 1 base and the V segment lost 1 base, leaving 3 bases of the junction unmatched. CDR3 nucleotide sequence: TGTGCCAGCAGCTTGAGAACTAGCGGGAACACCGGGGAGCTGTTTTTT. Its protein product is CASSLRTSGNTGELFF.

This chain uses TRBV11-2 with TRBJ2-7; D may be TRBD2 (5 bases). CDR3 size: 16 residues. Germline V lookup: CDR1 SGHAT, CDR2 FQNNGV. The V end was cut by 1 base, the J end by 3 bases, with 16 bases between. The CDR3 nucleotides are TGTGCCAGCAGCTTAGTCTGGGGTGCTAGCAGCTACGAGCAGTACTTC. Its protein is CASSLVWGASSYEQYF.

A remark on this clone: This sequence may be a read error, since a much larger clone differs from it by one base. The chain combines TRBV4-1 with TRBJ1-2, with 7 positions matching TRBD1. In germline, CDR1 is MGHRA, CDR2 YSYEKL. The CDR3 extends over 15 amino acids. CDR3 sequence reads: CANSQARDSNYGYTF. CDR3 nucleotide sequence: TGCGCCAACAGCCAAGCCCGGGACAGTAACTATGGCTACACCTTC.

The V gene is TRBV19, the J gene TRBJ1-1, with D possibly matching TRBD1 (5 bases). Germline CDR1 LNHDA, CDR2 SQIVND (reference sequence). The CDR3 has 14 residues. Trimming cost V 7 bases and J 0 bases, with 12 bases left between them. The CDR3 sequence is CASTSPGLNTEAFF. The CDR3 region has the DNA TGTGCCAGTACCTCCCCGGGGCTGAACACTGAAGCTTTCTTT.

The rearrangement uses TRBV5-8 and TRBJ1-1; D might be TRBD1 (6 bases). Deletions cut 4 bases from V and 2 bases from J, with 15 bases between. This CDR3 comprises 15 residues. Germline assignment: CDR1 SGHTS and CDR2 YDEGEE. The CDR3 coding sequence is TGTGCCAGCAGCCGATCCCTACAGGGAAACACTGAAGCTTTCTTT. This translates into CASSRSLQGNTEAFF.

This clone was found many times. The CDR3 region is CASSRAHMNTEAFF. In DNA form, the CDR3 reads TGTGCCAGCAGCCGAGCTCACATGAACACTGAAGCTTTCTTT. The chain couples TRBV9 to TRBJ1-1; D is uncertain. Per germline, CDR1 SGDLS and CDR2 YYNGEE. This CDR3 contains 14 residues. V shed 4 bases and J shed 0 bases, with 10 bases lying between them.

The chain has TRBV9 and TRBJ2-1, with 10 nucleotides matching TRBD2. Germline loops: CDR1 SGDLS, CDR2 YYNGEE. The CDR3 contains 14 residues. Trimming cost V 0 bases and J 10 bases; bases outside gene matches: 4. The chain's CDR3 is CASSVELAGREQFF. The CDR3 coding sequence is TGTGCCAGCAGCGTAGAACTAGCGGGAAGGGAGCAGTTCTTC.

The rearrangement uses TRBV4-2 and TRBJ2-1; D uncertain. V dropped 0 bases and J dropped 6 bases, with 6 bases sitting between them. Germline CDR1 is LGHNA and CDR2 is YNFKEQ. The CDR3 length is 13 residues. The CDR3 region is CASSQESGNEQFF. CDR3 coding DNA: TGTGCCAGCAGCCAAGAGTCTGGCAATGAGCAGTTCTTC.

The CDR3 DNA reads TGCGCCAGCAGCTTGGGGGGCGATGAAAAACTGTTTTTT. This sequence encodes CASSLGGDEKLFF. The chain couples TRBV5-1 to TRBJ1-4; D is possibly TRBD1 (5 bases). Trimming pared 0 bases from V and 6 bases from J, leaving 6 bases between. Germline V gene data show CDR1 as SGHRS and CDR2 as YFSETQ. This CDR3 contains 13 residues.

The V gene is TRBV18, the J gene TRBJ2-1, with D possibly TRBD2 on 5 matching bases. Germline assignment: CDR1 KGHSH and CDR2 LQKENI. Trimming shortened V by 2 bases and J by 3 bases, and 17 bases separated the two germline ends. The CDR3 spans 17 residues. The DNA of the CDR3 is TGTGCCAGCTCACCATCGGGTAGCGAAAGCCTCTACAATGAGCAGTTCTTC. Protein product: CASSPSGSESLYNEQFF.

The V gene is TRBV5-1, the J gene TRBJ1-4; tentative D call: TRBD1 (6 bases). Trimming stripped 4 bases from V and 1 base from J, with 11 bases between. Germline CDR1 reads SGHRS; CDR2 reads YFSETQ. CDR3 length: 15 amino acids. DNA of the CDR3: TGCGCCAGCAGCCCTAGGACAGTAACTAATGAAAAACTGTTTTTT. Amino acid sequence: CASSPRTVTNEKLFF. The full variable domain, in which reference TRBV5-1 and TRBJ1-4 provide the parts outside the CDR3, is KAGVTQTPRYLIKTRGQQVTLSCSPISGHRSVSWYQQTPGQGLQFLFEYFSETQRNKGNFPGRFSGRQFSNSRSEMNVSTLELGDSALYLCASSPRTVTNEKLFFGSGTQLSVL.

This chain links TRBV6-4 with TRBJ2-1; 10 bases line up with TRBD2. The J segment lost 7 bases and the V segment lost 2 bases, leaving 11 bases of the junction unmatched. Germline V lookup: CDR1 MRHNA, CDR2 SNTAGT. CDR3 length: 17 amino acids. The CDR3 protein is CASSDQFGAGGSNEQFF. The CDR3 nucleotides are TGTGCCAGCAGTGACCAGTTCGGAGCGGGAGGGAGTAATGAGCAGTTCTTC.

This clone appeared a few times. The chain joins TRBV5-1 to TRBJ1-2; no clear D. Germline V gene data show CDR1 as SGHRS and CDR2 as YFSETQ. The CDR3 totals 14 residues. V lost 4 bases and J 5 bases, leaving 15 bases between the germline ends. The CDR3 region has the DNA TGCGCCAGCAGCCCCGGCGTTGGGGAATATGGCTACACCTTC. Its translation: CASSPGVGEYGYTF.

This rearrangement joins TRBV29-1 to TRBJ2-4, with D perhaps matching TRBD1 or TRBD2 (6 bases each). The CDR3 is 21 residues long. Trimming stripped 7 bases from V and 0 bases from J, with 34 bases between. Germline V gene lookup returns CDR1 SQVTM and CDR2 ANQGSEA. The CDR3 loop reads CSAADDHTGRRGDLAKNIQYF. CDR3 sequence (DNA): TGCAGCGCCGCAGACGACCACACAGGTCGGAGGGGGGACCTAGCCAAAAACATTCAGTACTTC.

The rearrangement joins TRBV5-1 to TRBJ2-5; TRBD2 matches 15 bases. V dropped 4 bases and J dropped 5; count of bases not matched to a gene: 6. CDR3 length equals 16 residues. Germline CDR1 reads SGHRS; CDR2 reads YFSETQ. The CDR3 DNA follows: TGCGCCAGCAGCCGGTGGACTAGCGGGAGGGCGGAGACCCAGTACTTC. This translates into CASSRWTSGRAETQYF.

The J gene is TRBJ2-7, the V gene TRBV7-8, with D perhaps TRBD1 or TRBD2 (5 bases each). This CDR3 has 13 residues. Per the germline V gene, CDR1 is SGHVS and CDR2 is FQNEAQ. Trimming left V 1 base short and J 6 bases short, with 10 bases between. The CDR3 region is CASSLGGVSEQYF. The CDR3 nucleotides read TGTGCCAGCAGCTTAGGAGGGGTTAGCGAGCAGTACTTC.

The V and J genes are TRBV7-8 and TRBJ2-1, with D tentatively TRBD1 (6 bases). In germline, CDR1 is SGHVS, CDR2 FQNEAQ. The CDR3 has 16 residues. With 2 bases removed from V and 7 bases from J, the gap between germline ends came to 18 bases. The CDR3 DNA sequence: TGTGCCAGCAGCTTAAAACGGGACACAAAGCTAAATGAGCAGTTCTTC. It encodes CASSLKRDTKLNEQFF.